The 5 T cell receptor beta chains reported below all come from one sample, sequenced in a study of T cells expressing NK-cell markers. One entry per CDR3 protein, without DNA, is what TCRdb gives after re-calling the 5' RACE reads. In all, the sample yields approximately 380,000 distinct CDR3 sequences. Input material: blood T cells: a sorted CD56 or NKG2C T cell subset, CD4+ or CD8+ T cells, or bulk PBMC T cells (not recorded which). The receptors stem from a man aged 18-75 years in good health.

The chain links TRBV12-3 or TRBV12-4 to TRBJ2-3; TCRdb names TRBD1, which stays unverified in the absence of DNA. This CDR3 is 16 amino acids long. The CDR3 region is CASSPGPGRGTDTQYF.

The chain couples TRBV12-3 or TRBV12-4 to TRBJ2-1; lacking DNA, the TRBD1 call made by TCRdb goes unchecked. The CDR3 length is 11 residues. This chain's CDR3 is CASSPRGEQFF.

V gene TRBV9 combines with J gene TRBJ2-1; TCRdb's D call of TRBD2 is untestable without DNA. The CDR3 runs to 18 residues. Germline CDR1 is SGDLS and CDR2 is YYNGEE. The CDR3 spells CASSVRTSGGSLHNEQFF.

This rearrangement joins TRBV20-1 to TRBJ2-2; TCRdb reports TRBD1, a call that lacks DNA to check it against. CDR1 and CDR2 (germline): DFQATT, SNEGSKA (reference sequence). The CDR3 is made up of 19 amino acids. This CDR3 is CSARAPRGQGGINTGELFF.

The chain's CDR3 is CASSMGQGANEQFF. J is TRBJ2-1 and V is TRBV7-9; TCRdb gives TRBD1 as the D gene, but with no DNA this cannot be confirmed. CDR1 is SEHNR and CDR2 is FQNEAQ in the germline V gene (reference sequence). This CDR3 comprises 14 residues. The entire variable domain, with the rest obtained from reference TRBV7-9 and TRBJ2-1, is as follows: DTGVSQNPRHKITKRGQNVTFRCDPISEHNRLYWYRQTLGQGPEFLTYFQNEAQLEKSRLLSDRFSAERPKGSFSTLEIQRTEQGDSAMYLCASSMGQGANEQFFGPGTRLTVL.